This TCR beta chain was sequenced in a study of radiation and T cells in renal cell carcinoma. Study observations and caveats: Top tumor clonotypes rose in blood 2 weeks post-radiation, then contracted. Baseline intratumoral clonotype presence is unknown without pretreatment biopsies.

Sample time point: baseline pretreatment blood. Treatment reported: 15 Gy SBRT to primary tumor, nephrectomy 4 weeks later. Serial blood draws occurred at baseline and 2 and 4 weeks post-SBRT. The tumor was a clear cell renal cell carcinoma. CDR1 is MGHRA, CDR2 YSYEKL, per germline. CDR3 length: 16 residues. Trimming took 2 bases from V and 8 from J; bases not matched to a gene: 10. Sequenced by immunoSEQ multiplex PCR; TCRdb stores in-frame clones only, minus some. The sample carries nearly 50,000 clones, approximately 83% recorded once. In its sample, this clone was seen a few times. Antigen specificity is unknown.

The gene calls are TRBV4-1 and TRBJ2-1, with 9 bases fitting TRBD2. The sequence was obtained from a woman aged 70-85 years with renal cell carcinoma. Material: blood, obtained from a patient whose treatment included radiotherapy and nephrectomy. The CDR3 region is CASSQPLAGVKYEQFF. DNA for the CDR3: TGCGCCAGCAGCCAACCCTTAGCGGGAGTGAAGTATGAGCAGTTCTTC.